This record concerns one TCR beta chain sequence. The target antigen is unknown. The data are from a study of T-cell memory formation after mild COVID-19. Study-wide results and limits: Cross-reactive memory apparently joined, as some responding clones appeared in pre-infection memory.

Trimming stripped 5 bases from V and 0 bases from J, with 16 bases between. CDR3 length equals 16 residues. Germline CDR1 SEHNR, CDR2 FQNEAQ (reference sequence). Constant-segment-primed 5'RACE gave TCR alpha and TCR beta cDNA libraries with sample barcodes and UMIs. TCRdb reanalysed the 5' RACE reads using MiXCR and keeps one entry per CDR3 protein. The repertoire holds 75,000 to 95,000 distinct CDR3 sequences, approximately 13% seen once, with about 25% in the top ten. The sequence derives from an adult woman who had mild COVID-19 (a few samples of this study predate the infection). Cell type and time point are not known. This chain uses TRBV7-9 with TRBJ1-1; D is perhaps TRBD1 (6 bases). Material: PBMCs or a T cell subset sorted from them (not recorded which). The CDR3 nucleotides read TGTGCCAGCAGCCCACGAGCGACAGGATTGAACACTGAAGCTTTCTTT. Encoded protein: CASSPRATGLNTEAFF.